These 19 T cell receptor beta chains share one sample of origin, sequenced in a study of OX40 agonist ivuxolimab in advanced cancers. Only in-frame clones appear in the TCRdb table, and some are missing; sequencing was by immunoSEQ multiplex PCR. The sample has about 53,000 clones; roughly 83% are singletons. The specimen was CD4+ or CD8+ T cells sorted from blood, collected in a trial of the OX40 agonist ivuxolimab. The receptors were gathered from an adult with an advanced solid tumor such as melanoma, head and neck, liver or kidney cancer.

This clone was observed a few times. DNA for the CDR3: TGTGCCAGCAGCATTACAGGGACTGGAAACACCATATATTTT. It encodes CASSITGTGNTIYF. V is TRBV9 and J is TRBJ1-3; perhaps TRBD1 as D (6 bases). Trimming shortened V by 4 bases and J by 2 bases, and 10 bases separated the two germline ends. CDR1 is SGDLS, CDR2 YYNGEE, per germline. This CDR3 contains 14 residues.

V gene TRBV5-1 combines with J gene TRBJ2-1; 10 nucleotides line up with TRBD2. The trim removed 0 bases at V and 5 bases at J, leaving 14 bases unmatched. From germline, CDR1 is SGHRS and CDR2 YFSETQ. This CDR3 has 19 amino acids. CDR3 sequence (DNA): TGCGCCAGCAGCTTGGGACTAGCGGGCGATATAGAGGGGAACAATGAGCAGTTCTTC. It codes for CASSLGLAGDIEGNNEQFF. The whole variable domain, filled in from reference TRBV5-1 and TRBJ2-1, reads KAGVTQTPRYLIKTRGQQVTLSCSPISGHRSVSWYQQTPGQGLQFLFEYFSETQRNKGNFPGRFSGRQFSNSRSEMNVSTLELGDSALYLCASSLGLAGDIEGNNEQFFGPGTRLTVL.

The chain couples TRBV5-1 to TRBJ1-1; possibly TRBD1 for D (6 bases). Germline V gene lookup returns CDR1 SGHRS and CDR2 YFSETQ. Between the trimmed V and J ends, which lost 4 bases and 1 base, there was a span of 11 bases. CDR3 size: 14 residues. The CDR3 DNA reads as TGCGCCAGCAGCAAGCAGGGGCGGAACACTGAAGCTTTCTTT. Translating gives CASSKQGRNTEAFF.

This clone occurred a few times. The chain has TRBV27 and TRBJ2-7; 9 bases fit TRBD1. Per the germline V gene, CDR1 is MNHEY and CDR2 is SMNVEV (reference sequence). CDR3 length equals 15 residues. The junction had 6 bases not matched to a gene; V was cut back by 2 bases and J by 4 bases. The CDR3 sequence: CASSLKGQGQYEQYF. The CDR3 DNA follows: TGTGCCAGCAGTTTAAAGGGACAGGGCCAGTACGAGCAGTACTTC.

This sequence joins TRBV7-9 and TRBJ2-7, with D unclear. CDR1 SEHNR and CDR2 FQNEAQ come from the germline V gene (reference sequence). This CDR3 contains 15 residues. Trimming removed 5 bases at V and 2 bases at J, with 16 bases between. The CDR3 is CASSPGLSSTYEQYF. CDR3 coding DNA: TGTGCCAGCAGCCCGGGCCTTTCTTCTACCTACGAGCAGTACTTC.

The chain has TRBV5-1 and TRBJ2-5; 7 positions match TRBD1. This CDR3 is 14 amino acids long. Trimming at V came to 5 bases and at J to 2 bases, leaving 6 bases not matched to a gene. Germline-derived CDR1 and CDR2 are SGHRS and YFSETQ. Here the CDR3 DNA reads TGCGCCAGCAGTTCGGGACAGACGCAAGAGACCCAGTACTTC. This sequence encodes CASSSGQTQETQYF.

The CDR3 protein is CAISESSGQSAQYF. As DNA, the CDR3 is TGTGCCATCAGTGAGTCTTCCGGGCAGTCAGCGCAGTACTTC. The rearrangement uses TRBV10-3 and TRBJ2-7; D not certain. There are 14 residues in the CDR3. Trimming removed 0 bases from V and 9 bases from J, with 15 bases in between. Germline CDR1 is ENHRY and CDR2 is SYGVKD.

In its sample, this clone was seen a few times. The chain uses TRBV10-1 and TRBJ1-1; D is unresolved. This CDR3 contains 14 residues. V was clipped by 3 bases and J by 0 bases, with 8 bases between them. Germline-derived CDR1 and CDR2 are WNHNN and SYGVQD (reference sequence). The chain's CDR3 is CASSDGVMNTEAFF. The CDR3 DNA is TGCGCCAGCAGTGATGGGGTAATGAACACTGAAGCTTTCTTT.

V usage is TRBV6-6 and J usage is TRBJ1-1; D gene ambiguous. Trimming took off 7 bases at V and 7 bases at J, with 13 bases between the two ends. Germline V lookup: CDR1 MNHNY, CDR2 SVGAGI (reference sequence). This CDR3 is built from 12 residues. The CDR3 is CASTKVGFEAFF. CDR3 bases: TGTGCCAGCACCAAGGTCGGATTTGAAGCTTTCTTT.

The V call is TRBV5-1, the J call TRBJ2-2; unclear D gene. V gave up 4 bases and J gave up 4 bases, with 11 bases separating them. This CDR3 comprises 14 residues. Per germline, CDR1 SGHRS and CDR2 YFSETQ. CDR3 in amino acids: CASSDLTGTGELFF. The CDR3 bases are TGCGCCAGCAGCGATTTAACGGGCACCGGGGAGCTGTTTTTT.

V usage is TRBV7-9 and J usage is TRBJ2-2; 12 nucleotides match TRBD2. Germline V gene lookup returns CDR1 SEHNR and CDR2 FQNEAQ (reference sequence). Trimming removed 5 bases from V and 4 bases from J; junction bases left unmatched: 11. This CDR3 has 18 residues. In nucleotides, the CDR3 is TGTGCCAGCAGCACGCGCCCGACTAGCGGGGGACCCACCGGGGAGCTGTTTTTT. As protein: CASSTRPTSGGPTGELFF.

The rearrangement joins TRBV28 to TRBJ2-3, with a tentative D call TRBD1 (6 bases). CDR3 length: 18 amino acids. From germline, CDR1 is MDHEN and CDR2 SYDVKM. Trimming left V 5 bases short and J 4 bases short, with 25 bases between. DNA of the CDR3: TGTGCCAGCAGTCACTCCGGGGCCGGACAGATGCTGGCAGATACGCAGTATTTT. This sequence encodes CASSHSGAGQMLADTQYF. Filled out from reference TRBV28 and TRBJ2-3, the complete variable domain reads DVKVTQSSRYLVKRTGEKVFLECVQDMDHENMFWYRQDPGLGLRLIYFSYDVKMKEKGDIPEGYSVSREKKERFSLILESASTNQTSMYLCASSHSGAGQMLADTQYFGPGTRLTVL.

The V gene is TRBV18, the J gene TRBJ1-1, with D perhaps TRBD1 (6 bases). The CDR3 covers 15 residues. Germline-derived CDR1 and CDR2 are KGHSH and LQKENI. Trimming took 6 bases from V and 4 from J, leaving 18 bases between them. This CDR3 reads CASSSLDRMGTEAFF. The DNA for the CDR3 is TGTGCCAGCTCTTCCCTGGACAGAATGGGCACTGAAGCTTTCTTT.

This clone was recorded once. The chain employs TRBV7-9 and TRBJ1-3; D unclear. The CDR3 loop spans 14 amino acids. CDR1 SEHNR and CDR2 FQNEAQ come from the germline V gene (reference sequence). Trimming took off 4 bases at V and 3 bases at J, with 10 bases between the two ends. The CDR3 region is CASSSRVFGNTIYF. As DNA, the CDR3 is TGTGCCAGCAGCTCGAGGGTCTTTGGAAACACCATATATTTT.

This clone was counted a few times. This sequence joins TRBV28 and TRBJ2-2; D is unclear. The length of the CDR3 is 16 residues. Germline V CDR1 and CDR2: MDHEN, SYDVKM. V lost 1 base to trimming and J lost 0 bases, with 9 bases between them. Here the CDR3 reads CASSLFRRSNTGELFF. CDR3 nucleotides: TGTGCCAGCAGTTTATTTCGTCGGTCGAACACCGGGGAGCTGTTTTTT. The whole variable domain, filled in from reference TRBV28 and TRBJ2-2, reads DVKVTQSSRYLVKRTGEKVFLECVQDMDHENMFWYRQDPGLGLRLIYFSYDVKMKEKGDIPEGYSVSREKKERFSLILESASTNQTSMYLCASSLFRRSNTGELFFGEGSRLTVL.

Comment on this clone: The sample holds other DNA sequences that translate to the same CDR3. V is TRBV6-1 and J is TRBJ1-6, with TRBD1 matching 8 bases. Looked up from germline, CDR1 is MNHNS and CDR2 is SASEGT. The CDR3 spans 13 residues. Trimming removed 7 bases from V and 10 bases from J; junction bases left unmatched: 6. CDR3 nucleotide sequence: TGTGCCAGCAAAGAGACAGGGGTCTCACCCCTCCACTTT. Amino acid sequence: CASKETGVSPLHF.

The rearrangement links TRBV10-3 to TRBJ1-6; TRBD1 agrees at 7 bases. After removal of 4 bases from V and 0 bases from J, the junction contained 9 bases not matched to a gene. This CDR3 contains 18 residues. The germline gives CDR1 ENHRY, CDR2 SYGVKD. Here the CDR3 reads CAISGPRDSSSYNSPLHF. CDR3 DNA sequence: TGTGCCATCAGTGGCCCACGGGACAGCAGCTCCTATAATTCACCCCTCCACTTT.

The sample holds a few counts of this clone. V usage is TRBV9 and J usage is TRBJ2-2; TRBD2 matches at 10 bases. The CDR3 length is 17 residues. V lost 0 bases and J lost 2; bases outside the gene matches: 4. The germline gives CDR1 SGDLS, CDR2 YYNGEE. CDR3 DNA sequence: TGTGCCAGCAGCGTAGAATTAGCGGGGGGCAACACCGGGGAGCTGTTTTTT. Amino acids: CASSVELAGGNTGELFF.

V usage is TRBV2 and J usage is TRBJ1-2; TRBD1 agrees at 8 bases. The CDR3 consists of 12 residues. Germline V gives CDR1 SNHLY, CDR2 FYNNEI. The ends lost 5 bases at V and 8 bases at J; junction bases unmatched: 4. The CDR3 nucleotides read TGTGCCAGCAGTCGACAGGGGTCGGGCTACACCTTC. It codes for CASSRQGSGYTF.